The rows below give T cell receptor beta chains drawn from one sample of a study of T-cell memory formation after mild COVID-19. Each CDR3 protein is one row after TCRdb ran MiXCR on the 5' RACE reads. The sample shows 300,000 to 350,000 distinct CDR3 sequences, over 11% of them seen only once. The sequenced material came from PBMCs or a T cell subset sorted from them (not recorded which). These receptors were collected from a man younger than 35 who had mild COVID-19 (a few samples of this study predate the infection). Cell type and time point are not known. Both conserved end residues are part of each CDR3. The order of the fields is D gene, J gene, CDR3 length, clone size, V gene, CDR3 DNA, CDR3 protein. A D gene is named only where the DNA matches it firmly. Rows give clone size only sometimes, using once, few, many, or a class for an expanded clone.

TRBD1,TRBJ1-5,17,few,TRBV7-9,TGTGCCAGCAGCTTATTTTATTACAGGGGTGCGGATCAGCCCCAGCATTTT,CASSLFYYRGADQPQHF
-,TRBJ2-5,14,many,TRBV12-3/TRBV12-4,TGTGCCAGCAGTCATACAGGGACAACAGAGACCCAGTACTTC,CASSHTGTTETQYF
-,TRBJ2-1,13,few,TRBV6-5,TGTGCCAGCAGCATCGCAGGAAACAATGAGCAGTTCTTC,CASSIAGNNEQFF
TRBD2,TRBJ2-3,16,-,TRBV20-1,TGCAGTGCTGCAATGCGGTCTGGGGGGGAGGTAGATACGCAGTATTTT,CSAAMRSGGEVDTQYF
-,TRBJ2-1,13,many,TRBV20-1,TGCAGTGCTCGCTCTATAGGCGGGCATGAGCAGTTCTTC,CSARSIGGHEQFF
-,TRBJ1-2,15,-,TRBV6-5,TGTGCCAGCAGTTACTCGGACAACCCTCTCTATGGCTACACCTTC,CASSYSDNPLYGYTF
-,TRBJ2-7,13,few,TRBV18,TGTGCCAGCTCACCAGGGGCGACCTACGAGCAGTACTTC,CASSPGATYEQYF
TRBD1,TRBJ1-6,15,-,TRBV19,TGTGCCAGTAGTATGAGGGGACAGGAAGGATCACCCCTCCACTTT,CASSMRGQEGSPLHF
TRBD1,TRBJ2-3,12,-,TRBV7-6,TGTGCCAGCACGACTCCGGGACAGGGGCAGTATTTT,CASTTPGQGQYF
TRBD1,TRBJ2-1,15,few,TRBV5-8,TGTGCCAGCAGCCTGGGACAGGGGGTCCACAATGAGCAGTTCTTC,CASSLGQGVHNEQFF
TRBD2,TRBJ2-3,16,many,TRBV7-8,TGTGCCAGCAGCGCCGGGACTAGCGGGGGCACAGATACGCAGTATTTT,CASSAGTSGGTDTQYF